The clone carrying this T cell receptor (beta chain) showed up just a few times. Its antigen is as yet unknown. The data derive from a study of T cells in Graves' hyperthyroidism and ophthalmopathy. Study context: It was at initial diagnosis, before any treatment, that peripheral blood was collected.

The diagnoses drew upon clinical symptoms, serum thyroxine and TRAb, thyroid ultrasound and orbital computed tomography. TCR beta CDR3 sequences were amplified from RNA transcripts. HTBI primers were the set used in a first-round RT-PCR of the TCR CDR3. TCRdb re-analysed the multiplex PCR reads in MiXCR, keeping a single row per CDR3 protein. Of fewer than 350,000 distinct CDR3 sequences listed, over 15% are singletons. Germline CDR1 MGHDK, CDR2 SYGVNS. V trimming: 4 bases; J trimming: 2 bases; junction bases outside the gene matches: 7. The CDR3 runs 15 residues. General observations from the study: A 13 V-J model separated ophthalmopathy from stable hyperthyroidism. Ophthalmopathy was identified by the model a median about seven months ahead of onset.

The sequence derives from a woman between 50 and 59 years old with Graves' hyperthyroidism. The specimen was blood. The genes are TRBV25-1 and TRBJ2-5, with 7 bases lining up with TRBD1. This CDR3 reads CASSAPGTVQETQYF. CDR3 coding DNA: TGTGCCAGCAGTGCCCCCGGGACAGTACAAGAGACCCAGTACTTC.